This entry concerns a single T cell receptor beta chain. The specificity of this receptor is unknown. Base qualities are not at hand, and no much larger clone is one base apart. Library method: the immunoSEQ multiplex PCR assay. In its TCRdb copy, this immuneACCESS table keeps in-frame sequences only and misses some clones. Where compared with another copy, unresolved V genes explain less than half of these, and the others have no known cause. The sample table holds roughly 150,000 clones, of which approximately 93% were seen once. The top ten hold 2% to 2.5% of the sample. The sample comes from a study of control samples from healthy donors and cancer patients (dated by TCRdb to the early 2020s). Taken from the germline V gene, the CDR1 and CDR2 loops are MDHEN and SYDVKM. V lost 8 bases and J lost 4 bases; the stretch between them is 17 bases long. Including cysteine and phenylalanine, the CDR3 has 14 amino acids. Of all the DNA, just the CDR3 is kept, 42 bases in frame from base 1.

The V gene is TRBV28 and the J gene is TRBJ1-2; no confident D gene assignment can be made. The receptor was derived from a man in his forties or fifties in good health. The sequencing sample was made of blood. The CDR3 protein is CASSGDHGVYGYTF. The DNA reads as follows: TGTGCCAGCTCGGGAGACCACGGGGTCTATGGCTACACCTTC.